The T cell receptor beta chain under discussion was sequenced for a study of metastatic and nonmetastatic thyroid tumors (dated by TCRdb to 2018 to 2021). Broadly, across the study: The researchers compared repertoires between peripheral blood samples and tumor or nodule tissue samples from patients with malignant or benign thyroid disease. Overall results and qualifications from the work: TCR beta diversity was reported as significantly higher in malignant tumors than in benign nodules, in both blood and tumor samples.

To prepare the library, PCR was applied. The reads were generated on an Illumina HiSeq 4000. High-throughput sequencing was used to profile the CDR3 region of the TCR beta-chain in every patient. Under the source paper's analysis protocol: A classifier to discriminate distant-metastatic papillary thyroid cancer patients was built from CDR3 differences across clinicopathological groups. Repertoire diversity was assessed with the Shannon index, and tumor-blood repertoire similarity with the Morisita-Horn index. The public reads were reprocessed in TCRdb via fastp at Q25 and MiXCR, keeping in-frame beta chains. What appears here as the V and J calls and clone size reflects TCRdb's work, not the paper's. The sample table holds around 26,000 clones, of which about 20% were seen once. 6% to 9.5% of the sample is taken by the ten largest. This clone is medium-sized (0.01 to 0.1%) in terms of sample share. Its antigen specificity is not known. Within one base of it there is no much larger clone, and no base qualities were kept.

CDR1 MNHNS and CDR2 SASEGT are derived from the germline V gene. Spanning cysteine to phenylalanine, the CDR3 consists of 13 amino acids. The entry retains the CDR3 DNA only, 39 bases that are in frame from base 1. V sheds 8 bases and J sheds 7 bases, leaving 15 bases between their ends. No treatment had been received by any patient before thyroid surgery. The study retrospectively analysed patient clinical samples collected from about 2012 to 2019 using T-cell receptor beta sequencing. The sequence was obtained from a female donor with papillary thyroid cancer or a benign thyroid nodule (not recorded which). Some clones in this sample may be carry-over from other donors' samples. Recombination connected TRBV6-1 to TRBJ2-1, with TRBD1 tentatively as D gene (5 bases match). The sequencing sample was made of blood. The CDR3 region has the sequence CASGASPENEQFF. At the DNA level, the sequence is TGTGCCAGCGGGGCTTCCCCCGAAAATGAGCAGTTCTTC.